Detailed here is one T cell receptor beta chain. What it binds is unknown. Only in-frame clones appear in the TCRdb table, and some are missing; sequencing was by immunoSEQ multiplex PCR. In the table there are around 2.3 million clones, under 97% of which are singletons. These data originate in a study of shared clonotypes between healthy human individuals. Study results and limitations: The rarefaction results pointed to incomplete sorted-subset sequencing despite large depth.

The V gene lost 10 bases and the J gene lost 5 bases, with 12 bases spanning the gap. The CDR3 extends over 12 amino acids. Germline-derived CDR1 and CDR2 are ENHRY and SYGVKD. The sample consisted of naive CD4+ T cells sorted from blood. Subset reported: CD45RA+ positively selected. The V and J genes are TRBV10-3 and TRBJ1-3; D gene unclear. This clonotype originated in a man younger than 30 in good health. CDR3 loop: CATWGGRNTIYF. In DNA, the CDR3 is TGTGCCACCTGGGGTGGAAGAAACACCATATATTTT.